The 30 T cell receptor beta chains given below trace back to one sample, sequenced in a study of Ad26.COV2.S vaccination and SARS-CoV-2 variants. As for treatment: about 20 received Ad26.COV2.S at low or high dose, single or two shots; about 5 received placebo; per-sample allocation not given. Specimen acquisition occurred on day 63 following the initial vaccine or placebo injection. TCRdb's table, derived via immunoSEQ multiplex PCR, lists solely in-frame clones and lacks some. The data hold 440,000 or so clones, with roughly 91% observed a single time. The sequenced sample was peripheral blood, obtained in a trial of Ad26.COV2.S vaccine versus placebo. These receptors originate from a person aged 18-65 years who received the Ad26.COV2.S COVID-19 vaccine or a placebo.

The sample holds a few counts of this clone. The chain uses TRBV13 and TRBJ2-7; 13 bases match TRBD2. V gave up 0 bases and J gave up 2 bases; unmatched junction bases: 4. Germline CDR1 reads PRHDT; CDR2 reads FYEKMQ (reference sequence). The CDR3 loop spans 17 amino acids. CDR3 DNA sequence: TGTGCCAGCAGCTTAGGCCCACTAGCGGGAGGGACCTACGAGCAGTACTTC. Amino acid sequence: CASSLGPLAGGTYEQYF.

This clone was detected once. The chain employs TRBV3-1 (or the pseudogene TRBV3-2) and TRBJ2-5; 11 nucleotides match TRBD1. CDR1 and CDR2 from the germline V gene are LGHDT and YNNKEL (reference sequence). With 2 bases clipped from V and 2 bases from J, the junction kept 1 base outside the gene matches. The CDR3 contains 15 residues. The CDR3: CASSQWDRGQETQYF. The CDR3 region has the DNA TGTGCCAGCAGCCAATGGGACAGGGGGCAAGAGACCCAGTACTTC.

The chain links TRBV13 to TRBJ2-7; 10 nucleotides agree with TRBD1. The V gene's germline CDR1 is PRHDT and CDR2 FYEKMQ (reference sequence). The V gene end was trimmed by 8 bases and the J gene end by 2 bases; junction bases not matched to a gene: 9. CDR3 length: 15 amino acids. The DNA of the CDR3 is TGTGCCAGCGGAGCCGGGACAGGGGACACCTACGAGCAGTACTTC. This translates into CASGAGTGDTYEQYF.

This chain uses TRBV28 with TRBJ2-7; no definite D call. Trimming shortened V by 3 bases and J by 8 bases, and 11 bases separated the two germline ends. This CDR3 is built from 12 residues. Germline CDR1 MDHEN, CDR2 SYDVKM. CDR3 protein: CASSFSLTQQYF. The CDR3 bases are TGTGCCAGCAGTTTTAGTTTGACACAGCAGTACTTC.

The V and J genes are TRBV7-9 and TRBJ2-3; perhaps D is TRBD1 or TRBD2 (6 bases each). Germline CDR1 is SEHNR and CDR2 is FQNEAQ (reference sequence). With 6 bases removed from V and 4 bases from J, the gap between germline ends came to 20 bases. This CDR3 comprises 16 residues. The CDR3, as DNA: TGTGCCAGCAGAATAGGAGGGGCAGGGGCGGCAGATACGCAGTATTTT. Its protein product is CASRIGGAGAADTQYF.

The chain couples TRBV5-1 to TRBJ2-5; the D gene is possibly TRBD1 (6 bases). CDR1 is SGHRS, CDR2 YFSETQ, per germline. The CDR3 extends over 16 amino acids. The V gene lost 2 bases and the J gene lost 3 bases, with 17 bases spanning the gap. The CDR3 spells CASSFGGGQREETQYF. The CDR3 DNA is TGCGCCAGCAGCTTTGGTGGGGGCCAGAGAGAAGAGACCCAGTACTTC.

The chain combines TRBV7-2 with TRBJ2-5, with 11 positions matching TRBD1. The germline V gene encodes CDR1 SGHTA and CDR2 FQGNSA. The length of the CDR3 is 16 residues. Losses at the gene ends were 1 base for V and 1 base for J; bases not matched to a gene: 2. This CDR3 is CASSLGGQGVQETQYF. CDR3 in DNA: TGTGCCAGCAGCTTAGGGGGACAGGGGGTCCAAGAGACCCAGTACTTC.

CDR3 in DNA: TGTGCCAGCACCATAACAGGGGACGAGCAGTACTTC. Translating gives CASTITGDEQYF. This chain connects TRBV12-3 or TRBV12-4 to TRBJ2-7; 7 nucleotides agree with TRBD1. Trimming removed 7 bases from V and 5 bases from J; junction bases left unmatched: 5. CDR3 length: 12 residues.

CDR3 DNA: TGTGCCAGCAGCTTAAATGGGCTAGCGGGGGTTACCTACAATGAGCAGTTCTTC. This gives the protein CASSLNGLAGVTYNEQFF. The rearrangement joins TRBV7-2 to TRBJ2-1; 10 nucleotides agree with TRBD2. Germline V gene sequence: CDR1 SGHTA, CDR2 FQGNSA. The J segment lost 2 bases and the V segment lost 2 bases, leaving 9 bases of the junction unmatched. CDR3 length: 18 residues.

The table lists this clone with a count of one. The rearrangement uses TRBV9 and TRBJ1-4; tentative D call: TRBD1 (5 bases). The germline V gene has CDR1 SGDLS and CDR2 YYNGEE. The V end lost 4 bases, the J end lost 6 bases, and 16 bases lay between the germline ends. The CDR3 covers 15 residues. The CDR3 loop reads CASSSSATADEKLFF. CDR3 DNA: TGTGCCAGCAGCTCTAGCGCGACAGCGGATGAAAAACTGTTTTTT. Based on the CDR3 plus reference TRBV9 and TRBJ1-4, the full variable domain is DSGVTQTPKHLITATGQRVTLRCSPRSGDLSVYWYQQSLDQGLQFLIQYYNGEERAKGNILERFSAQQFPDLHSELNLSSLELGDSALYFCASSSSATADEKLFFGSGTQLSVL.

This clone was recorded once. This CDR3 reads CASSIQGQGDSPLHF. The CDR3 DNA reads TGTGCCAGTAGTATCCAGGGCCAGGGAGATTCACCCCTCCACTTT. This chain links TRBV19 with TRBJ1-6, with D maybe TRBD1 (5 bases). Germline V lookup: CDR1 LNHDA, CDR2 SQIVND (reference sequence). V lost 3 bases and J 8 bases, leaving 14 bases between the germline ends. This CDR3 is built from 15 residues. The variable domain in full, with the rest retrieved from reference TRBV19 and TRBJ1-6, is DGGITQSPKYLFRKEGQNVTLSCEQNLNHDAMYWYRQDPGQGLRLIYYSQIVNDFQKGDIAEGYSVSREKKESFPLTVTSAQKNPTAFYLCASSIQGQGDSPLHFGNGTRLTVT.

This chain links TRBV27 with TRBJ1-2; D remains ambiguous. The germline CDR1 and CDR2 sequences are MNHEY and SMNVEV (reference sequence). The CDR3 sequence is 13 residues long. V gave up 3 bases and J gave up 8 bases, with 13 bases separating them. The CDR3 nucleotides read TGTGCCAGCAGTTTCGGCAGCGATAGGGGCTACACCTTC. Protein: CASSFGSDRGYTF.

The CDR3: CASSGFAPATNEKLFF. The CDR3 coding sequence is TGTGCCAGCAGTGGTTTCGCGCCAGCAACTAATGAAAAACTGTTTTTT. The chain has TRBV28 and TRBJ1-4; D not certain. V lost 5 bases to trimming and J lost 0 bases, with 13 bases between them. Germline assignment: CDR1 MDHEN and CDR2 SYDVKM. The CDR3 consists of 16 residues.

The rearrangement links TRBV2 to TRBJ2-3; 10 bases match TRBD2. The CDR3 has 16 amino acids. Germline CDR1 SNHLY, CDR2 FYNNEI. Trimming cost V 6 bases and J 3 bases; bases outside gene matches: 9. CDR3 DNA: TGTGCCAGCAGACCAACGGGACTAGCGTCGACAGATACGCAGTATTTT. The encoded protein is CASRPTGLASTDTQYF. The full variable domain, with the rest looked up from reference TRBV2 and TRBJ2-3, is EPEVTQTPSHQVTQMGQEVILRCVPISNHLYFYWYRQILGQKVEFLVSFYNNEISEKSEIFDDQFSVERPDGSNFTLKIRSTKLEDSAMYFCASRPTGLASTDTQYFGPGTRLTVL.

The chain is built from TRBV19 and TRBJ1-5; D ambiguous. The CDR3 runs 14 residues. V gave up 7 bases and J gave up 0 bases, with 10 bases separating them. Germline CDR1 LNHDA, CDR2 SQIVND (reference sequence). CDR3 residues: CASMSENSNQPQHF. The CDR3 DNA reads as TGTGCCAGTATGTCAGAGAATAGCAATCAGCCCCAGCATTTT.

Worth noting for this clone: This sample also contains other DNA sequences that code for the same CDR3. This chain links TRBV28 with TRBJ2-7, with TRBD2 as a possible D gene (6 bases). V lost 6 bases, J lost 2 bases, and 11 bases lay in between. The germline CDR1 and CDR2 sequences are MDHEN and SYDVKM. The CDR3 loop spans 13 amino acids. CDR3 in DNA: TGTGCCAGCAGCCGGAGGGACCCCTACGAGCAGTACTTC. As protein: CASSRRDPYEQYF. Full variable domain (missing parts from reference TRBV28 and TRBJ2-7): DVKVTQSSRYLVKRTGEKVFLECVQDMDHENMFWYRQDPGLGLRLIYFSYDVKMKEKGDIPEGYSVSREKKERFSLILESASTNQTSMYLCASSRRDPYEQYFGPGTRLTVT.

This sequence joins TRBV7-8 and TRBJ2-3, with 7 bases that match TRBD1. CDR3 length: 14 residues. Trimming at V came to 4 bases and at J to 12 bases, leaving 13 bases not matched to a gene. Germline V gene lookup returns CDR1 SGHVS and CDR2 FQNEAQ. The CDR3 DNA follows: TGTGCCAGCAGCTCCACATTCGGGACAGCAACCCAGTATTTT. It yields the protein CASSSTFGTATQYF.

This chain's CDR3 is CASSFWGAVYNEQFF. The CDR3 DNA follows: TGTGCCAGCAGTTTTTGGGGGGCAGTCTACAATGAGCAGTTCTTC. J is TRBJ2-1 and V is TRBV27, with D perhaps TRBD1 or TRBD2 (6 bases each). V lost 3 bases to trimming and J lost 3 bases, with 12 bases between them. The CDR3 sequence is 15 residues long. From germline, CDR1 is MNHEY and CDR2 SMNVEV (reference sequence).

This chain connects TRBV11-3 to TRBJ2-1; D gene uncertain. The CDR3 sequence is 13 residues long. CDR1 is SGHNT, CDR2 YENEEA, per germline. V lost 2 bases and J 8 bases, leaving 10 bases between the germline ends. DNA of the CDR3: TGTGCCAGCAGCTTAAGTACGAGCGATGAGCAGTTCTTC. Translated, it gives CASSLSTSDEQFF.

The CDR3 DNA is TGTGCCAGCAGCTTATCGGACGGATCTGAAGCTTTCTTT. Protein sequence: CASSLSDGSEAFF. V gene TRBV7-3 combines with J gene TRBJ1-1; no clear D. V gave up 2 bases and J gave up 6 bases, with 10 bases separating them. The CDR3 extends over 13 amino acids. The germline V gene has CDR1 SGHTA and CDR2 FQGTGA.

This clone has just one count. In the same sample, other DNA sequences code for this CDR3. The genes are TRBV28 and TRBJ1-5; D gene ambiguous. CDR1 is MDHEN and CDR2 is SYDVKM in the germline V gene. V lost 5 bases and J lost 1, with 12 bases in between. This CDR3 spans 15 amino acids. Here the CDR3 reads CASSPDGYSNQPQHF. In nucleotides, the CDR3 is TGTGCCAGCAGTCCGGACGGTTACAGCAATCAGCCCCAGCATTTT. Based on the CDR3 plus reference TRBV28 and TRBJ1-5, the full variable domain is DVKVTQSSRYLVKRTGEKVFLECVQDMDHENMFWYRQDPGLGLRLIYFSYDVKMKEKGDIPEGYSVSREKKERFSLILESASTNQTSMYLCASSPDGYSNQPQHFGDGTRLSIL.

This chain uses TRBV3-1 (or the pseudogene TRBV3-2) with TRBJ1-3, with 7 bases that match TRBD1. This CDR3 comprises 16 residues. Per germline, CDR1 LGHDT and CDR2 YNNKEL (reference sequence). After removal of 2 bases from V and 4 bases from J, the junction contained 8 bases not matched to a gene. The DNA for the CDR3 is TGTGCCAGCAGCCAACGACAGGGCATTGTAGGAAACACCATATATTTT. It translates to CASSQRQGIVGNTIYF.

V gene TRBV9 combines with J gene TRBJ2-2; no firm D call. The CDR3 sequence is 13 residues long. CDR1 SGDLS and CDR2 YYNGEE come from the germline V gene. V gave up 3 bases and J gave up 1 base, with 4 bases separating them. The CDR3 coding sequence is TGTGCCAGCAGCGCCGGGAACACCGGGGAGCTGTTTTTT. Its translation: CASSAGNTGELFF.

This clone appeared a few times. The chain employs TRBV18 and TRBJ1-2; perhaps TRBD1 as D (5 bases). The germline gives CDR1 KGHSH, CDR2 LQKENI. Trimming removed 5 bases at V and 2 bases at J, with 9 bases between. There are 13 residues in the CDR3. The CDR3 DNA sequence: TGTGCCAGCTCAAGGACAAACAACTATGGCTACACCTTC. It specifies CASSRTNNYGYTF.

This clone was counted only a few times. The chain carries TRBV28 and TRBJ2-7, with D unresolved. Germline assignment: CDR1 MDHEN and CDR2 SYDVKM. V lost 2 bases and J 6 bases, leaving 20 bases between the germline ends. This CDR3 has 16 residues. The CDR3 region is CASSLTRSRPELEQYF. The CDR3 nucleotides are TGTGCCAGCAGTTTAACGCGGTCCCGCCCCGAGCTCGAGCAGTACTTC.

This clone appeared once. This sequence joins TRBV9 and TRBJ2-2, with a possible D match to TRBD2 (6 bases). The CDR3 consists of 17 residues. Germline V lookup: CDR1 SGDLS, CDR2 YYNGEE. V was shortened by 1 base and J by 3 bases, with 16 bases between the two germline ends. CDR3 DNA: TGTGCCAGCAGCGTATGGGGGAGGCTAGAACACACCGGGGAGCTGTTTTTT. Translation gives CASSVWGRLEHTGELFF.

The rearrangement links TRBV5-8 to TRBJ1-1, with D unresolved. Deletions cut 0 bases from V and 0 bases from J, with 9 bases between. The CDR3 spans 15 residues. The germline V gene encodes CDR1 SGHTS and CDR2 YDEGEE. The CDR3 loop reads CASSLGARMNTEAFF. The CDR3 DNA follows: TGTGCCAGCAGCTTGGGGGCAAGAATGAACACTGAAGCTTTCTTT.

J is TRBJ2-6 and V is TRBV27; tentative D call: TRBD2 (5 bases). CDR1 is MNHEY, CDR2 SMNVEV, per germline (reference sequence). CDR3 size: 16 residues. The germline V and J ends were trimmed by 3 bases and 0 bases, with 9 bases remaining between them. CDR3 sequence: CASSFSEGSGANVLTF. DNA for the CDR3: TGTGCCAGCAGTTTTAGTGAGGGCTCTGGGGCCAACGTCCTGACTTTC. Variable domain in full (rest from reference TRBV27 and TRBJ2-6): EAQVTQNPRYLITVTGKKLTVTCSQNMNHEYMSWYRQDPGLGLRQIYYSMNVEVTDKGDVPEGYKVSRKEKRNFPLILESPSPNQTSLYFCASSFSEGSGANVLTFGAGSRLTVL.

The CDR3 region has the DNA TGTGCCATCAGTGAGTCTCTTGACAGTCGCCAAGAGACCCAGTACTTC. This codes for CAISESLDSRQETQYF. The chain employs TRBV10-3 and TRBJ2-5; possible D gene TRBD1, 5 bases. Germline CDR1 is ENHRY and CDR2 is SYGVKD. The CDR3 has 16 residues. Trimming cost V 0 bases and J 1 base, with 12 bases left between them.

This clone was counted a single time. This chain uses TRBV28 with TRBJ2-7, with TRBD2 matching 7 bases. The CDR3 sequence is 15 residues long. V trimming: 3 bases; J trimming: 5 bases; junction bases outside the gene matches: 10. The germline gives CDR1 MDHEN, CDR2 SYDVKM. The CDR3 sequence is CASSFPVGGTDEQYF. The CDR3, as DNA: TGTGCCAGCAGTTTCCCGGTGGGGGGGACGGACGAGCAGTACTTC.